This note documents a single TCR beta chain sequence. Its antigen remains unidentified. The sample comes from a study of a mutant IDH1 vaccine in newly diagnosed glioma. About the research overall: Treatment recipients were about 60% male and around 38% female, and their mean age was approximately 42 years.

Time point given: baseline, week 1 (first vaccination visit). The treatment is: pre-vaccination baseline after standard-of-care therapy. Each donor presented with a new WHO grade 3 or 4 astrocytoma that tested IDH1-mutant and showed ATRX loss. V gave up 4 bases and J gave up 8 bases, with 15 bases separating them. The CDR3 spans 13 residues. The V gene's germline CDR1 is SGHKS and CDR2 YYEKEE (reference sequence). Data came from immunoSEQ multiplex PCR; TCRdb stores just in-frame clones and leaves some out. The data hold about 38,000 clones, with 80% to 95% observed a single time. Regarding the study as a whole: The occurrence of vaccine-induced immune responses was seen in 93.3% of patients.

V usage is TRBV5-5 and J usage is TRBJ1-2; D is perhaps TRBD1 (5 bases). This clonotype was sampled from a man aged 18 to 35 with glioma. This material consisted of PBMCs, taken from a glioma patient treated with radiotherapy, temozolomide or both. Here the CDR3 reads CASSLGQGDGYTF. The CDR3, as DNA: TGTGCCAGCAGCCTGGGCCAGGGCGACGGCTACACCTTC.